This TCR beta chain was captured by sequencing in a study of blood T cell repertoires in COVID-19. Trimming left V 6 bases short and J 7 bases short, with 7 bases between. CDR1 is SNHLY, CDR2 FYNNEI, per germline. This CDR3 contains 11 residues. TCRdb's table, derived via immunoSEQ multiplex PCR, lists solely in-frame clones and lacks some. Here the sample spans 150,000 to 200,000 clones, 76% being singletons. The source material was PBMCs or T cells enriched from blood (not recorded which). The TCR sequence derives from a woman aged 50 to 65 with acute COVID-19. The chain is built from TRBV2 and TRBJ2-4; no reliable D call. The CDR3 sequence: CASSAQNIQYF. For the CDR3, the DNA is TGTGCCAGCAGCGCTCAGAACATTCAGTACTTC.